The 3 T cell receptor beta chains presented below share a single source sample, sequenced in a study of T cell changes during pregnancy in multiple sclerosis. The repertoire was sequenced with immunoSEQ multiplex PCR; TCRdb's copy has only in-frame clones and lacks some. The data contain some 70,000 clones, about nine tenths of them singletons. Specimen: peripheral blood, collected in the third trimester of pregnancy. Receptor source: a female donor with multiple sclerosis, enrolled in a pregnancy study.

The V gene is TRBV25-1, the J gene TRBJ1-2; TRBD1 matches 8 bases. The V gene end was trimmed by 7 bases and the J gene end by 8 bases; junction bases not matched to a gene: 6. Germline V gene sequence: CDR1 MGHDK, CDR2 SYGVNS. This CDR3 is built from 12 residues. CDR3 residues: CASTRTGLGYTF. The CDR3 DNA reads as TGTGCCAGCACTCGGACAGGGCTCGGCTACACCTTC.

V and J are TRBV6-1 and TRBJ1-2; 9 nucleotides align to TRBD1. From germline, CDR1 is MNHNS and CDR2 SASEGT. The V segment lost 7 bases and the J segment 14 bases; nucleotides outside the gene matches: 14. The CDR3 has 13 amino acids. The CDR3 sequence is CASNTGTGRGGTF. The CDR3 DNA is TGTGCCAGCAACACCGGGACAGGGAGGGGTGGGACCTTC.

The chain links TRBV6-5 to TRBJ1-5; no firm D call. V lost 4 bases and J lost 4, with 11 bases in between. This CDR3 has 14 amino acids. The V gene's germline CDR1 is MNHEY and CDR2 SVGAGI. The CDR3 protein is CASSLEGVNQPQHF. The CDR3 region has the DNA TGTGCCAGCAGTTTGGAAGGAGTGAATCAGCCCCAGCATTTT.